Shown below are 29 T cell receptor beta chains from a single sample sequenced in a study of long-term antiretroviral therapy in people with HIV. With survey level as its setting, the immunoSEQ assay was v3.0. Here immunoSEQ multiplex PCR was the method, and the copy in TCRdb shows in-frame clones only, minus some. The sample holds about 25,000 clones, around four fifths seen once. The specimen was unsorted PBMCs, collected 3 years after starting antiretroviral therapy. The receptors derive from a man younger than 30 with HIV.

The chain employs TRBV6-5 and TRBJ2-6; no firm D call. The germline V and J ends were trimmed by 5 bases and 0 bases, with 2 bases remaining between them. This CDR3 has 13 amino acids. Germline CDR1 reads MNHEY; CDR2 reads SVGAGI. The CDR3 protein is CASSSSGANVLTF. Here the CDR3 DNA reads TGTGCCAGCAGTAGCTCTGGGGCCAACGTCCTGACTTTC.

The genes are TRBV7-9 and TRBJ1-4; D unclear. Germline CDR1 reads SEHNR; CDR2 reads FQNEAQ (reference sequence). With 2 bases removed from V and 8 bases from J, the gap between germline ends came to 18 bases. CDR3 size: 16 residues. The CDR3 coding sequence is TGTGCCAGCAGCTTACCATTCGAGGGTCCGGAGGAAAAACTGTTTTTT. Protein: CASSLPFEGPEEKLFF.

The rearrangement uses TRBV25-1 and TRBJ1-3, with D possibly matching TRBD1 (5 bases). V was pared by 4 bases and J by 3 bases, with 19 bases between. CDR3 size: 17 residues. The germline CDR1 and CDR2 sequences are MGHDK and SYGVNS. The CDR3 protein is CASSGWGRVLVGNTIYF. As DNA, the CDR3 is TGTGCCAGCAGTGGTTGGGGACGGGTGTTGGTTGGAAACACCATATATTTT.

DNA of the CDR3: TGTGCCAGCAGTGAAGGGGAGGTAGAGCAGTTCTTC. The encoded protein is CASSEGEVEQFF. The rearrangement joins TRBV2 to TRBJ2-1; maybe TRBD2 (6 bases). There are 12 residues in the CDR3. Trimming shortened V by 1 base and J by 10 bases, and 8 bases separated the two germline ends. Germline V gene data show CDR1 as SNHLY and CDR2 as FYNNEI.

CDR3 sequence reads: CASSETRGRFNEKLFF. In nucleotides, the CDR3 is TGTGCCAGCAGCGAGACGCGGGGGCGCTTTAATGAAAAACTGTTTTTT. The chain couples TRBV7-2 to TRBJ1-4; possibly TRBD1 for D (6 bases). V was cut by 5 bases and J by 4 bases, with 17 bases left in between. CDR1 and CDR2 from the germline V gene are SGHTA and FQGNSA. This CDR3 spans 16 amino acids.

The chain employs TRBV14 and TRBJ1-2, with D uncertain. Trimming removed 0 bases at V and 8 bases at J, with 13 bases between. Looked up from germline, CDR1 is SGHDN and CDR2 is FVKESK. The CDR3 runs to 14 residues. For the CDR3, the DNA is TGTGCCAGCAGCCAAGATAGTTCCGGGAACGGCTACACCTTC. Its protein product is CASSQDSSGNGYTF.

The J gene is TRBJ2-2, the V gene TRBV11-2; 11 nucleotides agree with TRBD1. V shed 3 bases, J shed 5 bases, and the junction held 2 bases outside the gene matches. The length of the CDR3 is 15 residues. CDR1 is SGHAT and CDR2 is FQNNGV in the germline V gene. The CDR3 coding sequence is TGTGCCAGCAGCTTGGGGACAGGGGGGACCGGGGAGCTGTTTTTT. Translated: CASSLGTGGTGELFF.

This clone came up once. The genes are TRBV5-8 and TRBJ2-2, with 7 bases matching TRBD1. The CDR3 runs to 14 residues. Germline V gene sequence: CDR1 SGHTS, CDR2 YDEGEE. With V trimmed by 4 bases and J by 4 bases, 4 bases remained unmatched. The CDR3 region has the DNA TGTGCCAGCAGCGTGACAGGGCCCACCGGGGAGCTGTTTTTT. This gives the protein CASSVTGPTGELFF.

The CDR3: CASAFGGDTQYF. The CDR3 bases are TGTGCCAGCGCCTTCGGGGGGGATACGCAGTATTTT. This chain connects TRBV6-1 to TRBJ2-3; 7 bases match TRBD2. J was trimmed by 6 bases and V by 8 bases; bases with no gene match: 5. This CDR3 comprises 12 residues. The germline V gene encodes CDR1 MNHNS and CDR2 SASEGT.

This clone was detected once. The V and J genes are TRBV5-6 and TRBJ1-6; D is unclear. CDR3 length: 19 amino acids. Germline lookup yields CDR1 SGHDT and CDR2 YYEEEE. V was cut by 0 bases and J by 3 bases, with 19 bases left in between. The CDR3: CASSLDLMSSTGYNSPLHF. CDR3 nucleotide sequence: TGTGCCAGCAGCTTGGATTTAATGAGTTCCACGGGCTATAATTCACCCCTCCACTTT.

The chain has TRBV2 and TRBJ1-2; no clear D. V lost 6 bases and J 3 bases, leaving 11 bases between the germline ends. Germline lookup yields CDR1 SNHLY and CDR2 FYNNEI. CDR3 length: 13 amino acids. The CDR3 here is CASRPPSDYGYTF. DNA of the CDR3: TGTGCCAGCAGGCCCCCCTCGGACTATGGCTACACCTTC. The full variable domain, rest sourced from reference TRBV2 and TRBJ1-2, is EPEVTQTPSHQVTQMGQEVILRCVPISNHLYFYWYRQILGQKVEFLVSFYNNEISEKSEIFDDQFSVERPDGSNFTLKIRSTKLEDSAMYFCASRPPSDYGYTFGSGTRLTVV.

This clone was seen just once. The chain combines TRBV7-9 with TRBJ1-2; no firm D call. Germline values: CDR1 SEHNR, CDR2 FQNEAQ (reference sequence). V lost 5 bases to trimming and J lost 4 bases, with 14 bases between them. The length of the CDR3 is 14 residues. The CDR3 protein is CASSPILEAYGYTF. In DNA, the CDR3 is TGTGCCAGCAGCCCCATCTTGGAGGCCTATGGCTACACCTTC.

As DNA, the CDR3 is TGTGCCAGCAGTGGGGAGTACCAAGAGACCCAGTACTTC. This sequence encodes CASSGEYQETQYF. This chain uses TRBV2 with TRBJ2-5; a possible D gene is TRBD2 (5 bases). Germline CDR1 is SNHLY and CDR2 is FYNNEI. Trimming left V 4 bases short and J 0 bases short, with 6 bases between. The CDR3 covers 13 residues.

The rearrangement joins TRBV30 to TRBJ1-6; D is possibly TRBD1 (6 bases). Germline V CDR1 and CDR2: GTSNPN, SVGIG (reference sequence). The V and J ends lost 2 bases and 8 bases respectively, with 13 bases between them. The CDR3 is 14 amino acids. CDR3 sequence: CAWSLIGGDSPLHF. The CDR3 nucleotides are TGTGCCTGGAGTCTCATAGGGGGTGATTCACCCCTCCACTTT.

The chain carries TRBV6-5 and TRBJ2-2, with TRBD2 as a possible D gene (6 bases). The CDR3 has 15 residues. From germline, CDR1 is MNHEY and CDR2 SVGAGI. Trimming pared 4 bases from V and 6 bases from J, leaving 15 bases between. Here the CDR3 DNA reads TGTGCCAGCAGTTGGAGGGAGAGTGACGCCGGGGAGCTGTTTTTT. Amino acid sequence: CASSWRESDAGELFF.

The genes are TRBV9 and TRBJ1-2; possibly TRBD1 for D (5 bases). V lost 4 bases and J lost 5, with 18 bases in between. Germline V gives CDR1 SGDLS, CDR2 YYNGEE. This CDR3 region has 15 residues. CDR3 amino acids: CASSFEGTFKYGYTF. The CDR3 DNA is TGTGCCAGCAGCTTTGAGGGGACGTTTAAATATGGCTACACCTTC.

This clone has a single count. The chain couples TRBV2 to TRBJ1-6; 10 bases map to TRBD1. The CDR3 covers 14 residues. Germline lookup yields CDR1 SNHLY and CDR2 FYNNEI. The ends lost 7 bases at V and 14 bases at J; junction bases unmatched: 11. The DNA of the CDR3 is TGTGCCAGCATGGTGGGACAGGGGACGAGGGCCCTCCACTTT. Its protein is CASMVGQGTRALHF.

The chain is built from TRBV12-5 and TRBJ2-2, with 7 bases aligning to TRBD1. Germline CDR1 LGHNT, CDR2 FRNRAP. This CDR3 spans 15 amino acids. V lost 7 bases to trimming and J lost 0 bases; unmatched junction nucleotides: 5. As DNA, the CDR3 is TGTGCTAGTGCTATCGGGACAGCGAACACCGGGGAGCTGTTTTTT. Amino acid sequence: CASAIGTANTGELFF.

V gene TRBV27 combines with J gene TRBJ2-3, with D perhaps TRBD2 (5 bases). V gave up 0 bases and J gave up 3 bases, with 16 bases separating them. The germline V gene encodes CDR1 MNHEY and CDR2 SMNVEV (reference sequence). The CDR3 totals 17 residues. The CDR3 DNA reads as TGTGCCAGCAGTTTATCGAAACCCGGGGTAGGGACAGATACGCAGTATTTT. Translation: CASSLSKPGVGTDTQYF.

In DNA form, the CDR3 reads TGTGCCAGCAGCACCCGGGACAGGGGATATAATCAGCCCCAGCATTTT. It is translated as CASSTRDRGYNQPQHF. V usage is TRBV5-8 and J usage is TRBJ1-5, with TRBD1 matching 10 bases. V was pared by 4 bases and J by 4 bases, with 8 bases of the junction left unmatched. This CDR3 has 16 amino acids. Germline V gives CDR1 SGHTS, CDR2 YDEGEE.

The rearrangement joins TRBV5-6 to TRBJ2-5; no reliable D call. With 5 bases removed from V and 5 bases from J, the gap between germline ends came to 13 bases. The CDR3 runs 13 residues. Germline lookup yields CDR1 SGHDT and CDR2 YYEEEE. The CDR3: CASRGPVGETQYF. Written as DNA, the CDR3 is TGTGCCAGCAGGGGCCCCGTGGGGGAGACCCAGTACTTC.

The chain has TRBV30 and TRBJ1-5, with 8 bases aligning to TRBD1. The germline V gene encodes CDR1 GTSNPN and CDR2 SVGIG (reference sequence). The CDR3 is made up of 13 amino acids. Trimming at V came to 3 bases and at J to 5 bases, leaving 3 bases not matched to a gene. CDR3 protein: CAWRLTGDQPQHF. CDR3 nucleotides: TGTGCCTGGAGGTTGACAGGGGATCAGCCCCAGCATTTT. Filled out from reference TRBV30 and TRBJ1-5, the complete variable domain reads SQTIHQWPATLVQPVGSPLSLECTVEGTSNPNLYWYRQAAGRGLQLLFYSVGIGQISSEVPQNLSASRPQDRQFILSSKKLLLSDSGFYLCAWRLTGDQPQHFGDGTRLSIL.

CDR3: CASSIRENEQYF. As DNA, the CDR3 is TGTGCCAGCAGCATCCGGGAAAACGAGCAGTACTTC. The chain recombines TRBV11-2 with TRBJ2-7; D may be TRBD2 (5 bases). The CDR3 sequence is 12 residues long. The V gene lost 5 bases and the J gene lost 5 bases, with 10 bases spanning the gap. Germline-derived CDR1 and CDR2 are SGHAT and FQNNGV.

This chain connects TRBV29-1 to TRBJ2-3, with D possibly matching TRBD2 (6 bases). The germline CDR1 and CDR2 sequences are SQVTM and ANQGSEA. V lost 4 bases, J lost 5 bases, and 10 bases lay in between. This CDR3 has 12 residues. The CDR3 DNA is TGCAGCGTTGCCGGGGGAAGAGATACGCAGTATTTT. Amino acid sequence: CSVAGGRDTQYF.

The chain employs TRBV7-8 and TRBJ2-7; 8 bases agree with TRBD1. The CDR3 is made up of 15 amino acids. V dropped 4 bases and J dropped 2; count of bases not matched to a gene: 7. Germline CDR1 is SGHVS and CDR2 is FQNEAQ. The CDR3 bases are TGTGCCAGCAGCTCGGGGACAGGCCTAACCTACGAGCAGTACGTC. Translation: CASSSGTGLTYEQYV.

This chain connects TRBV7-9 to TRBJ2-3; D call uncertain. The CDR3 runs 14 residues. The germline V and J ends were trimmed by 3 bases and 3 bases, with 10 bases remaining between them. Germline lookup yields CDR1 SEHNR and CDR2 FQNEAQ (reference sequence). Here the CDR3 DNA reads TGTGCCAGCAGCTTCATCATTCCTACAGATACGCAGTATTTT. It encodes CASSFIIPTDTQYF.

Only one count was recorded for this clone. The CDR3 loop is CASSTRTGEKLFF. Written as DNA, the CDR3 is TGTGCCAGCAGTACTCGGACAGGGGAAAAACTGTTTTTT. The V call is TRBV2, the J call TRBJ1-4; TRBD1 matches 8 bases. CDR3 length: 13 amino acids. Germline-derived CDR1 and CDR2 are SNHLY and FYNNEI. The junction had 4 bases not matched to a gene; V was cut back by 5 bases and J by 8 bases.

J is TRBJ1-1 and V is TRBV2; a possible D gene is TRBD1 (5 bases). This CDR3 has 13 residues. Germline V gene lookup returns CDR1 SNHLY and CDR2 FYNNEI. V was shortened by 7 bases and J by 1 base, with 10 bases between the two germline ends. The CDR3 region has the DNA TGTGCCAGCACCCGGGGCCCGAACACTGAAGCTTTCTTT. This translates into CASTRGPNTEAFF.

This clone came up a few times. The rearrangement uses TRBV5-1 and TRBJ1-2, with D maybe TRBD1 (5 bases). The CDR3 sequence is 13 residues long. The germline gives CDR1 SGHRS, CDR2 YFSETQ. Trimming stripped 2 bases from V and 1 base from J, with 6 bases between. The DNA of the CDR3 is TGCGCCAGCAGCTTACAGGTTAACTATGGCTACACCTTC. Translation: CASSLQVNYGYTF. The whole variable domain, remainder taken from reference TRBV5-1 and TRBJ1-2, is KAGVTQTPRYLIKTRGQQVTLSCSPISGHRSVSWYQQTPGQGLQFLFEYFSETQRNKGNFPGRFSGRQFSNSRSEMNVSTLELGDSALYLCASSLQVNYGYTFGSGTRLTVV.